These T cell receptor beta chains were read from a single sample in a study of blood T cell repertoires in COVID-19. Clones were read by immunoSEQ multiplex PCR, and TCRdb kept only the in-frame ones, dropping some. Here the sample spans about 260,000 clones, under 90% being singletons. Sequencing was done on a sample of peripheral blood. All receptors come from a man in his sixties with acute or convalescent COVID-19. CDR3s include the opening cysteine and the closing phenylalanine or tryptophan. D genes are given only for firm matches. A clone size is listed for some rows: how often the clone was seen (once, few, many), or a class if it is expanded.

CDR3nt: TGTGCCAGCAGTCGTCGACAGGGGAAAGCTGAAGCTTTCTTT; CDR3aa: CASSRRQGKAEAFF; d_gene: TRBD1; abundance: once; v_gene: TRBV5-8; j_gene: TRBJ1-1
CDR3nt: TGTGCCATCAGTGAGGCCGACAGGGACATCTATAATTCACCCCTCCACTTT; CDR3aa: CAISEADRDIYNSPLHF; d_gene: TRBD1; abundance: few; v_gene: TRBV10-3; j_gene: TRBJ1-6
CDR3nt: TGTGCCAGCAGCTCGACAGGTTACAATGAGCAGTTCTTC; CDR3aa: CASSSTGYNEQFF; d_gene: NA; abundance: NA; v_gene: TRBV5-6; j_gene: TRBJ2-1
CDR3nt: TGTGCCAGCAGCTTGGTGGGCAGACGGTACAATGAGCAGTTCTTC; CDR3aa: CASSLVGRRYNEQFF; d_gene: NA; abundance: NA; v_gene: TRBV5-6; j_gene: TRBJ2-1
CDR3nt: TGTGCCAGCAGCCTCCAGGCACGGGAGCTTTATGGCTACACCTTC; CDR3aa: CASSLQARELYGYTF; d_gene: NA; abundance: NA; v_gene: TRBV7-8; j_gene: TRBJ1-2
CDR3nt: TGTGCCAGCAGCTTAGCATGGCAGGGTAAAAACATTCAGTACTTC; CDR3aa: CASSLAWQGKNIQYF; d_gene: NA; abundance: NA; v_gene: TRBV11-2; j_gene: TRBJ2-4
CDR3nt: TGTGCCAGCAGCCCAACGGGACACAGCTCCTATAATTCACCCCTCCACTTT; CDR3aa: CASSPTGHSSYNSPLHF; d_gene: NA; abundance: NA; v_gene: TRBV9; j_gene: TRBJ1-6
CDR3nt: TGTGCCAGCAGTGACAATGGGTGGGGGCCGAGCACAGATACGCAGTATTTT; CDR3aa: CASSDNGWGPSTDTQYF; d_gene: NA; abundance: NA; v_gene: TRBV6-1; j_gene: TRBJ2-3
CDR3nt: TGCGCCAGCAGTGAGTTGGCAGGCCACGAGCAGTACTTC; CDR3aa: CASSELAGHEQYF; d_gene: NA; abundance: NA; v_gene: TRBV10-2; j_gene: TRBJ2-7
CDR3nt: TGTGCCAGCAGTGAAGGGTTTCGGCTTACGGACTCAGAGACCCAGTACTTC; CDR3aa: CASSEGFRLTDSETQYF; d_gene: NA; abundance: NA; v_gene: TRBV25-1; j_gene: TRBJ2-5
CDR3nt: TGTGCCAGCAGTGAAGCGGTTGGCGGGAGGACGTACATTCAGTACTTC; CDR3aa: CASSEAVGGRTYIQYF; d_gene: TRBD2; abundance: once; v_gene: TRBV6-1; j_gene: TRBJ2-4
CDR3nt: TGTGCCAGCAGCCCCGTGAGGCCCTCCGCTTCCTACAATGAGCAGTTCTTC; CDR3aa: CASSPVRPSASYNEQFF; d_gene: NA; abundance: NA; v_gene: TRBV4-2; j_gene: TRBJ2-1
CDR3nt: TGTGCCAGCAGATATAGCGGCACAGATACGCAGTATTTT; CDR3aa: CASRYSGTDTQYF; d_gene: NA; abundance: NA; v_gene: TRBV7-2; j_gene: TRBJ2-3
CDR3nt: TGTGCCAGCAGCCAAGGGCTGTCGGGCGGGGGCTATGAGCAGTTCTTC; CDR3aa: CASSQGLSGGGYEQFF; d_gene: NA; abundance: few; v_gene: TRBV14; j_gene: TRBJ2-1
CDR3nt: TGCGCCAGCAGCTCTTCCCTCTACGAGCAGTACTTC; CDR3aa: CASSSSLYEQYF; d_gene: NA; abundance: NA; v_gene: TRBV5-1; j_gene: TRBJ2-7
CDR3nt: TGTGCCAGTAGTATGGCCAGGGGTGACTACGAGCAGTACTTC; CDR3aa: CASSMARGDYEQYF; d_gene: NA; abundance: few; v_gene: TRBV19; j_gene: TRBJ2-7
CDR3nt: TGTGCCTCAGAGCTAGCGGGGCTCCAAGAGACCCAGTACTTC; CDR3aa: CASELAGLQETQYF; d_gene: TRBD2; abundance: NA; v_gene: TRBV3-1/TRBV3-2; j_gene: TRBJ2-5
CDR3nt: TGTGCCAGCAGCCAATCCGGCGGGAACGTAGCTTTCTTT; CDR3aa: CASSQSGGNVAFF; d_gene: NA; abundance: few; v_gene: TRBV3-1/TRBV3-2; j_gene: TRBJ1-1
CDR3nt: TGTGCCAGCAGTTCACGACAGTTACGGGAGACCCAGTACTTC; CDR3aa: CASSSRQLRETQYF; d_gene: NA; abundance: NA; v_gene: TRBV6-1; j_gene: TRBJ2-5
CDR3nt: TGTGCCAGCTCAAACAGGGGAAGAGACTATGGCTACACCTTT; CDR3aa: CASSNRGRDYGYTF; d_gene: TRBD1; abundance: NA; v_gene: TRBV18; j_gene: TRBJ1-2
CDR3nt: TGCGCCAGCAGCTTGGCCGCCGACATCTCTGGAAACACCATATATTTT; CDR3aa: CASSLAADISGNTIYF; d_gene: NA; abundance: NA; v_gene: TRBV5-1; j_gene: TRBJ1-3
CDR3nt: TGCGCCAGCAGCCGGAACCCTAGCGAGAACACCGGGGAGCTGTTTTTT; CDR3aa: CASSRNPSENTGELFF; d_gene: NA; abundance: NA; v_gene: TRBV4-3; j_gene: TRBJ2-2
CDR3nt: TGTGCCAGCAGCTATGGGACTAGCGGGGGGCCAGAGACCCAGTACTTC; CDR3aa: CASSYGTSGGPETQYF; d_gene: TRBD2; abundance: NA; v_gene: TRBV5-4; j_gene: TRBJ2-5
CDR3nt: TGTGCCAGTAGTATAATGGGCAGCTCTGGGGCCAACGTCCTGACTTTC; CDR3aa: CASSIMGSSGANVLTF; d_gene: NA; abundance: once; v_gene: TRBV19; j_gene: TRBJ2-6
CDR3nt: TGTGCCAGCAGCCAATCTAGGTACGAGCAGTACTTC; CDR3aa: CASSQSRYEQYF; d_gene: NA; abundance: NA; v_gene: TRBV3-1/TRBV3-2; j_gene: TRBJ2-7
CDR3nt: TGTGCTAGCAGCTTAGTGGCTACCGGGAGGGAGACCCAGTACTTC; CDR3aa: CASSLVATGRETQYF; d_gene: TRBD2; abundance: NA; v_gene: TRBV7-7; j_gene: TRBJ2-5
CDR3nt: TGTGCCAGCAGCTTGGGGGGAGCTGGGGCCAACGTCCTGACTTTC; CDR3aa: CASSLGGAGANVLTF; d_gene: NA; abundance: NA; v_gene: TRBV5-4; j_gene: TRBJ2-6
CDR3nt: TGCGCCAGCAGCCCAGACAGGGTAGGCGGCTACACCTTC; CDR3aa: CASSPDRVGGYTF; d_gene: TRBD1; abundance: NA; v_gene: TRBV5-1; j_gene: TRBJ1-2
CDR3nt: TGTGCCAGCAGCCCCCGGACGGGATCGAACACCGGGGAGCTGTTTTTT; CDR3aa: CASSPRTGSNTGELFF; d_gene: NA; abundance: NA; v_gene: TRBV5-5; j_gene: TRBJ2-2
CDR3nt: TGTGCCAGCAGCTTATCTCTGGGGGCGTGGGGAACCGGGGAGCTGTTTTTT; CDR3aa: CASSLSLGAWGTGELFF; d_gene: NA; abundance: NA; v_gene: TRBV7-2; j_gene: TRBJ2-2
CDR3nt: TGTGCCAGCAGCTTAGTCCGACTAGCGGGCCACACTGAGCAGTTCTTC; CDR3aa: CASSLVRLAGHTEQFF; d_gene: TRBD2; abundance: NA; v_gene: TRBV7-8; j_gene: TRBJ2-1
CDR3nt: TGTGCCAGCAGCCCACCCAGGTCGGGGGAGCTGTTTTTT; CDR3aa: CASSPPRSGELFF; d_gene: NA; abundance: NA; v_gene: TRBV28; j_gene: TRBJ2-2
CDR3nt: TGTGCCAGCAGTTGGGGGACAGGGACCTATAATTCACCCCTCCACTTT; CDR3aa: CASSWGTGTYNSPLHF; d_gene: TRBD1; abundance: NA; v_gene: TRBV6-5; j_gene: TRBJ1-6
CDR3nt: TGTGCCAGCAGCGTAGCAGCTAGCGGGGGCTCAGATACGCAGTATTTT; CDR3aa: CASSVAASGGSDTQYF; d_gene: TRBD2; abundance: NA; v_gene: TRBV9; j_gene: TRBJ2-3
CDR3nt: TGTGCCAGTAGTAGTCGACAGGGGGATGGCACCGGGGAGCTGTTTTTT; CDR3aa: CASSSRQGDGTGELFF; d_gene: TRBD1; abundance: NA; v_gene: TRBV19; j_gene: TRBJ2-2
CDR3nt: TGTGCCAGCAGCTTCCAGGGGGATAGCACCGGGGAGCTGTTTTTT; CDR3aa: CASSFQGDSTGELFF; d_gene: TRBD1; abundance: NA; v_gene: TRBV7-2; j_gene: TRBJ2-2
CDR3nt: TGTGCCAGCAGGCAGAGGGGGTGGGCAGACCCTAACTATGGCTACACCTTC; CDR3aa: CASRQRGWADPNYGYTF; d_gene: NA; abundance: NA; v_gene: TRBV27; j_gene: TRBJ1-2
CDR3nt: TGTGCCAGCACTTTAATACAGGGAGAGCAGTACTTC; CDR3aa: CASTLIQGEQYF; d_gene: NA; abundance: NA; v_gene: TRBV12-3/TRBV12-4; j_gene: TRBJ2-7
CDR3nt: TGTGCCACCAGTGTTCCATTGGGGGGATCCTCTGGGGCCAACGTCCTGACTTTC; CDR3aa: CATSVPLGGSSGANVLTF; d_gene: NA; abundance: NA; v_gene: TRBV24-1; j_gene: TRBJ2-6
CDR3nt: TGTGCCACGGGACAGAACAATGAGCAGTTCTTC; CDR3aa: CATGQNNEQFF; d_gene: TRBD1; abundance: NA; v_gene: TRBV7-2; j_gene: TRBJ2-1
CDR3nt: TGTGCCAGCAGCGTAGATGCAGGGCGCACTGAAGCTTTCTTT; CDR3aa: CASSVDAGRTEAFF; d_gene: NA; abundance: few; v_gene: TRBV9; j_gene: TRBJ1-1
CDR3nt: TGTGCCAGCAGCGTAGCCGCGGCTAGCACGCCCTCCTACAATGAGCAGTTCTTC; CDR3aa: CASSVAAASTPSYNEQFF; d_gene: NA; abundance: NA; v_gene: TRBV9; j_gene: TRBJ2-1
CDR3nt: TGTGCCAGCAGCCGTAGCGGGGGGGCCTCCTACAATGAGCAGTTCTTC; CDR3aa: CASSRSGGASYNEQFF; d_gene: TRBD2; abundance: NA; v_gene: TRBV7-2; j_gene: TRBJ2-1
CDR3nt: TGTGCCAGCAGCTTAGCGACTCCCGGGAACGAGCAGTACTTC; CDR3aa: CASSLATPGNEQYF; d_gene: NA; abundance: once; v_gene: TRBV7-8; j_gene: TRBJ2-7
CDR3nt: TGTGCCAGCAGTTACGGGGTACGAAGACAGACCAATGAGCAGTTCTTC; CDR3aa: CASSYGVRRQTNEQFF; d_gene: NA; abundance: NA; v_gene: TRBV6-2/TRBV6-3; j_gene: TRBJ2-1
CDR3nt: TGTGCCAGCAGTCCCGGGACTCTGGGAGGGACCCAGTACTTC; CDR3aa: CASSPGTLGGTQYF; d_gene: NA; abundance: NA; v_gene: TRBV6-5; j_gene: TRBJ2-5
CDR3nt: TGTGCCAGCAGTGCGGGACTAGCCAAAAACATTCAGTACTTC; CDR3aa: CASSAGLAKNIQYF; d_gene: NA; abundance: NA; v_gene: TRBV2; j_gene: TRBJ2-4
CDR3nt: TGTGCCAGCTCACCGCTATTAGCAGGGGTGGAGACCCAGTACTTC; CDR3aa: CASSPLLAGVETQYF; d_gene: NA; abundance: NA; v_gene: TRBV18; j_gene: TRBJ2-5
CDR3nt: TGTGCCAGCTCACCAAACACCCTCCGGGAGCCCCAGCATTTT; CDR3aa: CASSPNTLREPQHF; d_gene: NA; abundance: NA; v_gene: TRBV18; j_gene: TRBJ1-5
CDR3nt: TGTGCCAGCAGCCAACTACTAGCGGGCTCCTACGAGCAGTACTTC; CDR3aa: CASSQLLAGSYEQYF; d_gene: TRBD2; abundance: NA; v_gene: TRBV4-2; j_gene: TRBJ2-7
CDR3nt: TGTGCCAGCAGCCGTCTTCTGGACAGGGAAGAGACCCAGTACTTC; CDR3aa: CASSRLLDREETQYF; d_gene: TRBD1; abundance: NA; v_gene: TRBV13; j_gene: TRBJ2-5
CDR3nt: TGCGCCAGCAGCCAATACGGAGACAGGGGAGGGGATACGCAGTATTTT; CDR3aa: CASSQYGDRGGDTQYF; d_gene: NA; abundance: once; v_gene: TRBV4-1; j_gene: TRBJ2-3